A single sample is the source of the 2 T cell receptor beta chains below, sequenced in a study of monozygotic twins with inflammatory bowel disease. TCRdb reprocessed the 5' RACE reads and stores each CDR3 protein as one record, lacking DNA. The ten most abundant clones cover less than 7.5% of a sample with 150,000 to 200,000 distinct CDR3 sequences. Sequencing used blood. Every receptor here comes from a human donor with ulcerative colitis or Crohn's disease, or a healthy co-twin of an affected twin (not recorded which).

The chain employs TRBV7-2 and TRBJ1-2; there is no DNA to check the TCRdb D call of TRBD1. This CDR3 is built from 14 residues. Germline CDR1 and CDR2: SGHTA and FQGNSA. This chain's CDR3 is CASSLPGAAYGYTF.

The rearrangement links TRBV28 to TRBJ2-3; TCRdb indicates TRBD2, and absent DNA this call remains unverified. Per the germline V gene, CDR1 is MDHEN and CDR2 is SYDVKM. The CDR3 spans 16 residues. The chain's CDR3 is CASLTFYREGTDTQYF.